Listed below are T cell receptor beta chains from one sample, sequenced in a study of cytomegalovirus exposure and HLA in healthy donors. Method: immunoSEQ multiplex PCR; TCRdb's copy keeps in-frame clones and lacks some. The sample lists 140,000 to 150,000 clones, 77% occurring once. The sample comprised PBMCs. These receptors all stem from a male donor in good health and CMV-seronegative. Both conserved end residues are part of each CDR3. The D gene is left open where the match is weak. Some rows mark clone size as missing; the rest say once, few, many or name a class of expanded clone.

v_gene: TRBV4-3; d_gene: -; j_gene: TRBJ2-7; abundance: -; CDR3nt: TGCGCCAGCAGCCAATCGGAAGAGGTTTCCTACGAGCAGTACTTC; CDR3aa: CASSQSEEVSYEQYF
v_gene: TRBV27; d_gene: TRBD1; j_gene: TRBJ1-2; abundance: -; CDR3nt: TGTGCCAGCAGTCCTCCGGGACAGGGGAACTATGGCTACACCTTC; CDR3aa: CASSPPGQGNYGYTF
v_gene: TRBV18; d_gene: TRBD1; j_gene: TRBJ1-6; abundance: -; CDR3nt: TGTGCCAGCTGGACAGGGGGCTGGAATTCACCCCTCCACTTT; CDR3aa: CASWTGGWNSPLHF
v_gene: TRBV2; d_gene: -; j_gene: TRBJ2-1; abundance: -; CDR3nt: TGTGCCAGCAGTGATTGGGGGGGCTACCACAATGAGCAGTTCTTC; CDR3aa: CASSDWGGYHNEQFF
v_gene: TRBV19; d_gene: -; j_gene: TRBJ1-3; abundance: -; CDR3nt: TGTGCCAGTGCTCCCCTACAGGGTGCTGGAAACACCATATATTTT; CDR3aa: CASAPLQGAGNTIYF
v_gene: TRBV27; d_gene: -; j_gene: TRBJ2-7; abundance: -; CDR3nt: TGTGCCAGCAGTTTGGACGGCGGGGTGAACGAGCAGTACTTC; CDR3aa: CASSLDGGVNEQYF
v_gene: TRBV21-1; d_gene: -; j_gene: TRBJ2-3; abundance: -; CDR3nt: TGTGCCAGCAGCCTTGACAGGAACCCCATGAAAATAGCGGGAGGTAGCACAGATACGCAGTATTTT; CDR3aa: CASSLDRNPMKIAGGSTDTQYF
v_gene: TRBV7-2; d_gene: -; j_gene: TRBJ1-1; abundance: -; CDR3nt: TGTGCCAGCAGCTCAACCTCACAGGGTTCCACTGAAGCTTTCTTT; CDR3aa: CASSSTSQGSTEAFF
v_gene: TRBV2; d_gene: -; j_gene: TRBJ2-3; abundance: -; CDR3nt: TGTGCCAGCAGTGATTGGGGACGGGGGATTACAGATACGCAGTATTTT; CDR3aa: CASSDWGRGITDTQYF
v_gene: TRBV5-1; d_gene: -; j_gene: TRBJ2-1; abundance: -; CDR3nt: TGCGCCAGCAGCTTGGAAACTAGAAATGAGCAGTTCTTC; CDR3aa: CASSLETRNEQFF
v_gene: TRBV4-1; d_gene: TRBD1; j_gene: TRBJ1-1; abundance: few; CDR3nt: TGCGCCAGCAGCTGGGTGGGACAGGGGAACACTGAAGCTTTCTTT; CDR3aa: CASSWVGQGNTEAFF
v_gene: TRBV19; d_gene: -; j_gene: TRBJ2-3; abundance: -; CDR3nt: TGTGCCAGTAGTATGATAATGCGGGATACTAGCACAGATACGCAGTATTTT; CDR3aa: CASSMIMRDTSTDTQYF
v_gene: TRBV6-5; d_gene: -; j_gene: TRBJ2-1; abundance: once; CDR3nt: TGTGCCAGCAGTTACTCGCGGGGCGTCGGTGAGCAGTTCTTC; CDR3aa: CASSYSRGVGEQFF
v_gene: TRBV2; d_gene: TRBD1; j_gene: TRBJ1-2; abundance: -; CDR3nt: TGTGCCAGCAGTGCCGGGACAGGCAGCTATGGCTACACCTTC; CDR3aa: CASSAGTGSYGYTF
v_gene: TRBV9; d_gene: -; j_gene: TRBJ1-4; abundance: -; CDR3nt: TGTGCCAGCAGCGTAGCAGTTTCAGCTAATGAAAAACTGTTTTTT; CDR3aa: CASSVAVSANEKLFF
v_gene: TRBV7-2; d_gene: TRBD1; j_gene: TRBJ1-5; abundance: -; CDR3nt: TGTGCCAGCAGCACCGGACAGGGGGCTGGTCAGCCCCAGCATTTT; CDR3aa: CASSTGQGAGQPQHF
v_gene: TRBV18; d_gene: TRBD2; j_gene: TRBJ2-7; abundance: -; CDR3nt: TGTGCCAGCTCACCAAAACTACTAGCGGGAGGTTCGCTGAGCTACGAGCAGTACTTC; CDR3aa: CASSPKLLAGGSLSYEQYF
v_gene: TRBV11-2; d_gene: TRBD2; j_gene: TRBJ2-1; abundance: -; CDR3nt: TGTGCCAGCAGCTTAGTTATTAGCGGGAGGGCCAATGAGCAGTTCTTC; CDR3aa: CASSLVISGRANEQFF
v_gene: TRBV5-1; d_gene: TRBD1; j_gene: TRBJ2-6; abundance: once; CDR3nt: TGCGCCAGCAGCCCCAATGACAGGGGAGGCTTCTCTGGGGCCAACGTCCTGACTTTC; CDR3aa: CASSPNDRGGFSGANVLTF
v_gene: TRBV27; d_gene: -; j_gene: TRBJ1-4; abundance: -; CDR3nt: TGTGCCAGCAGTTTTCGAGGAAATAATGAAAAACTGTTTTTT; CDR3aa: CASSFRGNNEKLFF
v_gene: TRBV18; d_gene: -; j_gene: TRBJ2-2; abundance: -; CDR3nt: TGTGCCAGCTCAATAACTTCGAACACCGGGGAGCTGTTTTTT; CDR3aa: CASSITSNTGELFF
v_gene: TRBV5-1; d_gene: TRBD1; j_gene: TRBJ1-2; abundance: -; CDR3nt: TGCGCCAGCAGCTTGGGGGACCGGGACAGTGGCTACACCTTC; CDR3aa: CASSLGDRDSGYTF
v_gene: TRBV7-9; d_gene: -; j_gene: TRBJ1-4; abundance: -; CDR3nt: TGTGCCAGCAGCTTAGGGGCGATAACTAATGAAAAACTGTTTTTT; CDR3aa: CASSLGAITNEKLFF
v_gene: TRBV14; d_gene: -; j_gene: TRBJ2-1; abundance: -; CDR3nt: TGTGCCAGCAGCCCTTATAGCTCCTACAATGAGCAGTTCTTC; CDR3aa: CASSPYSSYNEQFF
v_gene: TRBV7-9; d_gene: -; j_gene: TRBJ1-1; abundance: -; CDR3nt: TGTGCCAGCAGCTTAGGAGGTGTGACCACTGAAGCTTTCTTT; CDR3aa: CASSLGGVTTEAFF
v_gene: TRBV30; d_gene: -; j_gene: TRBJ2-7; abundance: -; CDR3nt: TGTGCCTTTAAAGACATCGAATACGAGCAGTACTTC; CDR3aa: CAFKDIEYEQYF
v_gene: TRBV7-9; d_gene: TRBD1; j_gene: TRBJ1-4; abundance: few; CDR3nt: TGTGCCAGCAGCTTCCGGACAGGGGCGGATGAAAAACTGTTTTTT; CDR3aa: CASSFRTGADEKLFF
v_gene: TRBV7-9; d_gene: TRBD1; j_gene: TRBJ1-5; abundance: -; CDR3nt: TGTGCCAGCAGCTTAGTTGGACAGGGTGAAAACAATCAGCCCCAGCATTTT; CDR3aa: CASSLVGQGENNQPQHF
v_gene: TRBV13; d_gene: -; j_gene: TRBJ2-7; abundance: few; CDR3nt: TGTGCCAGCAGCATAAACAGGGTAGAACAGTACTTC; CDR3aa: CASSINRVEQYF
v_gene: TRBV6-4; d_gene: TRBD2; j_gene: TRBJ2-2; abundance: -; CDR3nt: TGTGCCAGCAGTGAAGTAGCGGGGACCACCGGGGAGCTGTTTTTT; CDR3aa: CASSEVAGTTGELFF
v_gene: TRBV27; d_gene: TRBD1; j_gene: TRBJ2-7; abundance: -; CDR3nt: TGTGCCAGCGCGGACAGGGTCTACGAGCAGTACTTC; CDR3aa: CASADRVYEQYF
v_gene: TRBV6-1; d_gene: -; j_gene: TRBJ2-7; abundance: -; CDR3nt: TGTGCCAGCAGGGGACAAAGCTCCTACGAGCAGTACTTC; CDR3aa: CASRGQSSYEQYF
v_gene: TRBV7-8; d_gene: TRBD2; j_gene: TRBJ2-2; abundance: -; CDR3nt: TGTGCCAGCAGCTTAGCGGGAGGGACCAACACCGGGGAGCTGTTTTTT; CDR3aa: CASSLAGGTNTGELFF
v_gene: TRBV5-1; d_gene: -; j_gene: TRBJ2-3; abundance: -; CDR3nt: TGCGCCAGCAGCTTGTACGGGGGAAGCACAGATACGCAGTATTTT; CDR3aa: CASSLYGGSTDTQYF
v_gene: TRBV2; d_gene: TRBD2; j_gene: TRBJ2-3; abundance: -; CDR3nt: TGTGCCAGCACGGACTCCTGGGAGGGAGATACGCAGTATTTT; CDR3aa: CASTDSWEGDTQYF
v_gene: TRBV25-1; d_gene: TRBD2; j_gene: TRBJ2-1; abundance: -; CDR3nt: TGTGCCAGCAGTGAATATAGGCGGGGGGGCTACAATGAGCAGTTCTTC; CDR3aa: CASSEYRRGGYNEQFF
v_gene: TRBV7-9; d_gene: -; j_gene: TRBJ2-1; abundance: few; CDR3nt: TGTGCCAGCAGCTCCGGCAGGATGAACAATGAGCAGTTCTTC; CDR3aa: CASSSGRMNNEQFF
v_gene: TRBV15; d_gene: -; j_gene: TRBJ2-7; abundance: -; CDR3nt: TGTGCCACCAGCAGACTCCTTAACGAGCAGTACTTC; CDR3aa: CATSRLLNEQYF
v_gene: TRBV9; d_gene: -; j_gene: TRBJ1-2; abundance: -; CDR3nt: TGTGCCAGCAGCGTAGGCGAGGTGGACTATGGCTACACCTTC; CDR3aa: CASSVGEVDYGYTF
v_gene: TRBV5-1; d_gene: -; j_gene: TRBJ1-6; abundance: -; CDR3nt: TGCGCCAGCAGCTTCCACGGGGGGGGAGATTCCTATAATTCACCCCTCCACTTT; CDR3aa: CASSFHGGGDSYNSPLHF
v_gene: TRBV5-1; d_gene: TRBD1; j_gene: TRBJ2-1; abundance: -; CDR3nt: TGCGCCAGCATCCCGGGACAGGGACATAATGAGCAGTTCTTC; CDR3aa: CASIPGQGHNEQFF
v_gene: TRBV7-9; d_gene: -; j_gene: TRBJ2-1; abundance: few; CDR3nt: TGTGCCAGCAGACCCGGACAGCGTCTCCAGTCCTACAATGAGCAGTTCTTC; CDR3aa: CASRPGQRLQSYNEQFF
v_gene: TRBV19; d_gene: -; j_gene: TRBJ1-2; abundance: -; CDR3nt: TGTGCCAGTAGTAGCGGGGCTGGGGGGAATAACGGCTACACCTTC; CDR3aa: CASSSGAGGNNGYTF
v_gene: TRBV14; d_gene: TRBD1; j_gene: TRBJ1-2; abundance: once; CDR3nt: TGTGCCAGCAGCCAGCGGACAGGGGGTAACTATGGCTACACCTTC; CDR3aa: CASSQRTGGNYGYTF
v_gene: TRBV6-5; d_gene: -; j_gene: TRBJ1-3; abundance: -; CDR3nt: TGTGCCAGCAGTCCCCAGGGCGCCTCTGGAAACACCATATATTTT; CDR3aa: CASSPQGASGNTIYF
v_gene: TRBV27; d_gene: -; j_gene: TRBJ2-5; abundance: -; CDR3nt: TGTGCCAGCAGTTTATATTTGGGGGAGGCCCAGTACTTC; CDR3aa: CASSLYLGEAQYF
v_gene: TRBV11-2; d_gene: -; j_gene: TRBJ2-4; abundance: -; CDR3nt: TGTGCCAGCAGCTTATCCCTTATAGCCAAAAACATTCAGTACTTC; CDR3aa: CASSLSLIAKNIQYF